This T cell receptor beta chain emerged from a study of a mutant IDH1 vaccine in newly diagnosed glioma. As for the study in general: Treated patients showed a male proportion of around 62%, a female proportion of around 38%, and a mean age of about 41 years. Patients had received radiotherapy, temozolomide, or both previously, most receiving both.

The time point is: week 35, safety follow-up. Doses consisted of 300 ug of mutant IDH1 20-mer peptide each, paired with topical imiquimod. Vaccinations, eight in total, occurred in weeks 1, 3, 5, 7, 11, 15, 19, 23. The data were produced by immunoSEQ multiplex PCR, yet TCRdb's version contains in-frame clones alone and is incomplete. The sample consists of 50,000 to 75,000 clones, under 85% of them appearing once. Comment on this clone: Antigen specificity is unknown.

The germline V gene encodes CDR1 MNHNS and CDR2 SASEGT. CDR3 length: 14 amino acids. Germline trimming cut 7 bases from V and 4 bases from J; bases unmatched to any gene: 9. Study-wide results and limits: Pseudoprogression showed no apparent link to changes in top peripheral T cell clonotypes.

The rearrangement joins TRBV6-1 to TRBJ1-1, with TRBD1 matching 7 bases. This clonotype was sampled from a man between 45 and 60 years old with glioma. The source was PBMCs, collected from a glioma patient whose treatment included an IDH1 peptide vaccine. CDR3 in DNA: TGTGCCAGCAAGACAGACAGGGACATCACTGAAGCTTTCTTT. This sequence encodes CASKTDRDITEAFF.